The clone carrying this T cell receptor beta chain was seen only once. The people who gave samples were healthy Caucasians from Russia, aged about 6 to 95. The authors ran a second PCR of about 6 to 11 cycles using a sample-barcoded 5' primer and a J-beta primer mix. One entry per CDR3 protein, called by TCRdb with MiXCR from the 5' RACE reads. The table records 1.5 million to 2 million distinct CDR3 sequences, roughly 30% of them present only once. Looked up from germline, CDR1 is MNHNS and CDR2 is SASEGT. This CDR3 region has 14 residues. The germline V and J ends were trimmed by 3 bases and 13 bases, with 19 bases remaining between them. This sample is part of a study of blood T cells in healthy people across ages. On the study more broadly: Per two T cells, about one barcoded beta molecule was captured through template switching.

The chain links TRBV6-1 to TRBJ2-4; D might be TRBD1 or TRBD2, each matching 6 bases. The receptor comes from a woman under 40 in good health. Sequenced: blood. CDR3 sequence (DNA): TGTGCCAGCAGTGAGGTCGGGAGAGAGGGGGAGCAGTACTTC. Translation gives CASSEVGREGEQYF.